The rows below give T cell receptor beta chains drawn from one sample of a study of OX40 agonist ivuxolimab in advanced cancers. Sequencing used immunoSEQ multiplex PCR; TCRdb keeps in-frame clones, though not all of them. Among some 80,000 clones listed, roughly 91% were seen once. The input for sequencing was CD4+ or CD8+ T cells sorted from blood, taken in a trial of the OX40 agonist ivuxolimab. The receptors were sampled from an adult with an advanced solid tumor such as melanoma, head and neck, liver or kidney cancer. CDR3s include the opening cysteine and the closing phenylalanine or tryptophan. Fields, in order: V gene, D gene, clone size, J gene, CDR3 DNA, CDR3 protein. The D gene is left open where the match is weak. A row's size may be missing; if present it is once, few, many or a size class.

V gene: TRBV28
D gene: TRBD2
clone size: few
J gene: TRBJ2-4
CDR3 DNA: TGTGCCAGCACAACTAGCGGGGTGAGAAACATTCAGTACTTC
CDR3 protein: CASTTSGVRNIQYF

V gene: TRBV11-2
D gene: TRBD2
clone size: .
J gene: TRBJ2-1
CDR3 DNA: TGTGCCAGCAGCTTAGGGCCTCTAGCGGGTGTTAATGAGCAGTTCTTC
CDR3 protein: CASSLGPLAGVNEQFF

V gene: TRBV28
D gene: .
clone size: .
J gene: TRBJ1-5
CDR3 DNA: TGTGCCAGCAGCATCCCCCCATTTAATCAGCCCCAGCATTTT
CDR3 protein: CASSIPPFNQPQHF

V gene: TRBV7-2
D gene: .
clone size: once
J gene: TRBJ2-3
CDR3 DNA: TGTGCCAGCAGCTTATTCGGAGGTGGAGTGGGCACAGATACGCAGTATTTT
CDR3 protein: CASSLFGGGVGTDTQYF

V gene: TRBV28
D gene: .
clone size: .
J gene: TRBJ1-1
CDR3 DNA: TGTGCCAGCGGGAGGACTGAAGCTTTCTTT
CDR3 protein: CASGRTEAFF

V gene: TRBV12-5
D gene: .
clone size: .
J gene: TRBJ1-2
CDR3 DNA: TGTGCTAGTGGTTTTGGATGGCCGGGAGGCTATGGCTACACCTTC
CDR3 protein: CASGFGWPGGYGYTF

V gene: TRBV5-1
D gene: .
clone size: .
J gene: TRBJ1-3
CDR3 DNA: TGCGCCAGCAGCTTGGAATCTAGGACCACTGGGAACACCATATATTTT
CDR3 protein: CASSLESRTTGNTIYF

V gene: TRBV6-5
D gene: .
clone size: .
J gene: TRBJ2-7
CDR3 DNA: TGTGCCAGCAGTTATCCCTCTCCCGGGCAGTACTTC
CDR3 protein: CASSYPSPGQYF

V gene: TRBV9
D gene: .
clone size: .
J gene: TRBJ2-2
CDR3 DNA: TGTGCCAGCAGCCCCAGGGCATCGAACACCGGGGAGCTGTTTTTT
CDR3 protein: CASSPRASNTGELFF

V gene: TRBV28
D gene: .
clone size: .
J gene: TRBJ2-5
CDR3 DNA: TGTGCCAGCAGTTTACAGGGCAGGGGTCAGGAGACCCAGTACTTC
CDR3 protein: CASSLQGRGQETQYF

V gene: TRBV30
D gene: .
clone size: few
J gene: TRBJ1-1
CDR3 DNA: TGTGCCTGGAGTAATCGGGGTGAAGCTTTCTTT
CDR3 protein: CAWSNRGEAFF

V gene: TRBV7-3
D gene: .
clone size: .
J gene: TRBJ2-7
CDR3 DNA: TGTGCCAGCAGCTCGGGACCGGGGTCCCGAGAGCAGTACTTC
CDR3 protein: CASSSGPGSREQYF

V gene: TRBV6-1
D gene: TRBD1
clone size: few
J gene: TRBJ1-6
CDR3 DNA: TGTGCCAGCAGGATACAGGGGATTCCTTCACCCCTCCACTTT
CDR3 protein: CASRIQGIPSPLHF

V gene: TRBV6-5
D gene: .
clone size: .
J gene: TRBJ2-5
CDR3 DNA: TGTGCCACCGTACCGGGACGTAAACAAGAGACCCAGTACTTC
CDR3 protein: CATVPGRKQETQYF

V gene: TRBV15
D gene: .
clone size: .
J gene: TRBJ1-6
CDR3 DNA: TGTGCCACCAGGCGGACATTGAATTCACCCCTCCACTTT
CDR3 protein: CATRRTLNSPLHF

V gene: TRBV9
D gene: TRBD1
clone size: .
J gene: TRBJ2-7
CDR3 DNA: TGTGCCAGCAGCGCGACAGGGGGCGAAAATCCTGAAGAGCAGTACTTC
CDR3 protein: CASSATGGENPEEQYF

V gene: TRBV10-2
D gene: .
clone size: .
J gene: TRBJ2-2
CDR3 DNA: TGCGCCAGCAGTTATACAGGCGGAACCGGGGAGCTGTTTTTT
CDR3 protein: CASSYTGGTGELFF

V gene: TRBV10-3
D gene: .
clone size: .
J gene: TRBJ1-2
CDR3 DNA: TGTGCCATCAGTGCGGAAGTCTCCAGGGCGGGCTACACCTTC
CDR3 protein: CAISAEVSRAGYTF

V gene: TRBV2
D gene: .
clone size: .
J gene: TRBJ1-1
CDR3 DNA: TGTGCCAGCATTCCCGACAGCGTGAACACTGAAGCTTTCTTT
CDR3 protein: CASIPDSVNTEAFF

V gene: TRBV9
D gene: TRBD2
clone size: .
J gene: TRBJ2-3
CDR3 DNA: TGTGCCAGCAGCGTAGGAGCTAGCGGGAGTACAGATACGCAGTATTTT
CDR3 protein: CASSVGASGSTDTQYF

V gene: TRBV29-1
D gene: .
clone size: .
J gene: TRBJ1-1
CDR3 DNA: TGCAGCGTTGTTCCAGGGTGGACTGAAGCTTTCTTT
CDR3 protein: CSVVPGWTEAFF

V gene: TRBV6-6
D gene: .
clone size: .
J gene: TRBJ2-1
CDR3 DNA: TGTGCCAGCAGTTACTCGACTGATGAGCAGTTCTTC
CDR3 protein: CASSYSTDEQFF

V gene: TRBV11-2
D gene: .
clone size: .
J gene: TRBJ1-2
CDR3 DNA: TGTGCCAGCAGCTTAAGCAGTTATGGCTACACCTTC
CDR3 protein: CASSLSSYGYTF

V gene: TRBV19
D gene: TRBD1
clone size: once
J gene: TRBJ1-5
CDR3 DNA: TGTGCCACCCGGGACAGAGAAAATAGCAATCAGCCCCAGCATTTT
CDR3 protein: CATRDRENSNQPQHF

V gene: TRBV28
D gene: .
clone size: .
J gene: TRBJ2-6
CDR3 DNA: TGTGCCAGCAGAGGAACAGGGCGGACTGGGGCCAACGTCCTGACTTTC
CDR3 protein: CASRGTGRTGANVLTF

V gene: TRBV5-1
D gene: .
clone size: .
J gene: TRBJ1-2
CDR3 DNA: TGCGCCAGCAGCTTGGCAGGGTATCAGCATGGCTACACCTTC
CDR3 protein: CASSLAGYQHGYTF

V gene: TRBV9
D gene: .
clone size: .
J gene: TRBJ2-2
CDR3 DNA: TGTGCCAGCAGCGCTTGGACTTCAAACACCGGGGAGCTGTTTTTT
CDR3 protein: CASSAWTSNTGELFF

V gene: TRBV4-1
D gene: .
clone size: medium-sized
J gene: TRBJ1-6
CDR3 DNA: TGCGCCAGCAGCCGGGAGGGGAAGCCAGGGAGTTCACCCCTCCACTTT
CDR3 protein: CASSREGKPGSSPLHF

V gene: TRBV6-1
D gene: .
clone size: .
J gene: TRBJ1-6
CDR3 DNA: TGTGCCAGCAGAGGACAGACTGACCTTAGCTCACCCCTCCACTTT
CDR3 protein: CASRGQTDLSSPLHF

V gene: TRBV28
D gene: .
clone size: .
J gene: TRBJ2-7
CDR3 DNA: TGTGCCAGCAGTGCGTCCTACGAGCAGTACTTC
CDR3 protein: CASSASYEQYF

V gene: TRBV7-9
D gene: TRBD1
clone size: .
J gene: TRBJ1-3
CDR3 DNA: TGTGCCAGCAGCCCCCGGACAGGGTACACCATATATTTT
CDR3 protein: CASSPRTGYTIYF

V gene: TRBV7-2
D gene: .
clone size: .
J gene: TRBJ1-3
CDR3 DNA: TGTGCCAGCAGCCAGACAGGAGGCGACGGTAGCACCATATATTTT
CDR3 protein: CASSQTGGDGSTIYF

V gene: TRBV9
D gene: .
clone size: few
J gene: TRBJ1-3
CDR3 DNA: TGTGCCAGCAGCGCTCAGGGATTCTCTGGAAACACCATATATTTT
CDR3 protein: CASSAQGFSGNTIYF

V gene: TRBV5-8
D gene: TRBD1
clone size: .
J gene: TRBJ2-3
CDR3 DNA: TGTGCCAGCAGCATTCCAGGGACAGGTGGCGATACGCAGTATTTT
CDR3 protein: CASSIPGTGGDTQYF

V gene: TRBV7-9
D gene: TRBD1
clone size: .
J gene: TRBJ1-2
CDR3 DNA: TGTGCCAGCAGCCCCTGGGGAGGAGGGGGCGAGGTTGGCTACACCTTC
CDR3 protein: CASSPWGGGGEVGYTF

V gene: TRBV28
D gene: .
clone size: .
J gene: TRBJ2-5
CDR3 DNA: TGTGCCAGCAGTCAAGCCAACCAAGAGACCCAGTACTTC
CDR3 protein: CASSQANQETQYF

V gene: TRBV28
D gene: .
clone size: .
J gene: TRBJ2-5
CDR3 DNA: TGTGCCAGCAGTTTATGGCCCGGGGAGACAGGAGGGGGGAAGACCCAGTACTTC
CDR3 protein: CASSLWPGETGGGKTQYF

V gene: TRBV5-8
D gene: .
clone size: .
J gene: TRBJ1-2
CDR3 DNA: TGTGCCAGCACCGTGTGGGGAGTAGCTAACTATGGCTACACCTTC
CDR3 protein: CASTVWGVANYGYTF

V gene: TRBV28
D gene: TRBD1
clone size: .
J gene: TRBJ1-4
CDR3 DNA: TGTGCCAGCAGCCTGACACCCGGGACAGGGGAATCTAATGAAAAACTGTTTTTT
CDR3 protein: CASSLTPGTGESNEKLFF

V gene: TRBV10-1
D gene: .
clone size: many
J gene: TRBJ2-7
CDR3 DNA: TGCGCCAGCATCCCAACGGCCGCGAACATCTACGAGCAGTACTTC
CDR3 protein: CASIPTAANIYEQYF